This T cell receptor (beta chain) is drawn from a study of cytomegalovirus exposure and HLA in healthy donors. Study findings and constraints: With high specificity and sensitivity, the classifier reportedly diagnosed cytomegalovirus status.

Measured with immunoSEQ multiplex PCR; TCRdb has only the in-frame clones, and not every one. This sample has some 150,000 clones, with approximately 90% found just once. Germline-derived CDR1 and CDR2 are MNHEY and SVGAGI. Trimming took off 5 bases at V and 15 bases at J, with 11 bases between the two ends. The CDR3 runs to 11 residues. About this clone itself: Its antigen is as yet unknown.

V gene TRBV6-5 combines with J gene TRBJ1-6, with D hard to call. Sample: PBMCs. This clonotype originated in a man in his late teens or twenties in good health and CMV-seropositive. The CDR3 region is CASSESTVLHF. As DNA, the CDR3 is TGTGCCAGCAGTGAATCCACAGTCCTCCACTTT.